These T cell receptor beta chains were read from a single sample in a study of blood T cell repertoires in COVID-19. Sequencing was performed with immunoSEQ multiplex PCR; in TCRdb, only in-frame clones are kept and a portion is missing. The sample lists about 270,000 clones, approximately 86% occurring once. Input material: peripheral blood. Receptors originate from a middle-aged man with active or convalescent COVID-19. The CDR3 runs from the conserved cysteine through the conserved F or W. A D gene is named only where the DNA matches it firmly. For some rows the clone size is stated as once, few or many, or as a class when expanded; others skip it.

clone_size d_call j_call v_call cdr3_aa cdr3_nt
. . TRBJ2-7 TRBV5-1 CASSLVQGTLEQYF TGCGCCAGCAGCTTGGTACAGGGAACCCTCGAGCAGTACTTC
. TRBD1 TRBJ2-7 TRBV7-6 CASSQTGYGVEQYF TGTGCCAGCAGCCAGACAGGGTATGGGGTCGAGCAGTACTTC
. . TRBJ2-5 TRBV19 CASSNRDLAGETQYF TGTGCCAGTAGTAACAGGGACCTAGCAGGGGAGACCCAGTACTTC
. TRBD2 TRBJ2-7 TRBV6-6 CASKATSGTYEQYF TGTGCCAGCAAGGCGACTAGCGGGACCTACGAGCAGTACTTC
. . TRBJ1-2 TRBV14 CASSQGLRGSGYTF TGTGCCAGCAGCCAGGGACTCCGGGGTTCGGGCTACACCTTC
. . TRBJ1-6 TRBV5-8 CASDPRGKRPLHF TGTGCCAGCGACCCGAGGGGGAAGAGACCCCTCCACTTT
. . TRBJ2-1 TRBV6-5 CASSYRSDSDNEQFF TGTGCCAGCAGTTACAGGAGTGACTCCGACAATGAGCAGTTCTTC
. . TRBJ1-2 TRBV10-3 CAISDLRGADYGYTF TGTGCCATCAGTGACCTCCGGGGGGCTGACTATGGCTACACCTTC
. TRBD2 TRBJ2-1 TRBV29-1 CSVGGTSGYNEQFF TGCAGCGTCGGCGGGACTAGCGGGTACAATGAGCAGTTCTTC
. . TRBJ1-6 TRBV9 CASSVRTEKGPLHF TGTGCCAGCAGCGTAAGGACAGAGAAGGGACCCCTCCACTTT
. . TRBJ2-1 TRBV9 CASSVRGDEQFF TGTGCCAGCAGCGTACGAGGCGATGAGCAGTTCTTC
. TRBD1 TRBJ1-1 TRBV7-9 CASTLGQGNTEAFF TGTGCCAGCACCTTGGGACAGGGGAACACTGAAGCTTTCTTT
. . TRBJ2-2 TRBV12-5 CASGLVPTLEYTGELFF TGTGCTAGTGGTTTGGTACCCACTTTGGAGTACACCGGGGAGCTGTTTTTT
. . TRBJ1-1 TRBV28 CASSFYGNTEAFF TGTGCCAGCAGTTTTTACGGGAACACTGAAGCTTTCTTT
. TRBD1 TRBJ1-2 TRBV5-4 CASAPGQGNYGYTF TGTGCCAGCGCTCCGGGACAGGGGAATTATGGCTACACCTTC
. TRBD1 TRBJ1-2 TRBV27 CARGDWDRESGYTF TGTGCCCGAGGCGATTGGGACAGGGAAAGCGGCTACACCTTC
. TRBD2 TRBJ2-7 TRBV5-1 CASSLGTSGTAYEQYF TGCGCCAGCAGCCTGGGGACTAGCGGAACAGCCTACGAGCAGTACTTC
. TRBD2 TRBJ2-5 TRBV7-6 CASSLKRGERETQYF TGTGCCAGCAGCCTAAAACGGGGGGAACGAGAGACCCAGTACTTC
. TRBD1 TRBJ1-2 TRBV5-1 CASSLTGEYGYTF TGCGCCAGCAGCTTGACAGGGGAATACGGCTACACCTTC
. . TRBJ1-2 TRBV5-4 CASSSPQVSYGYTF TGTGCCAGCAGCTCACCCCAGGTTAGCTATGGCTACACCTTC
. . TRBJ2-3 TRBV13 CASSFFFVADTHPTDTQYF TGTGCCAGCAGCTTTTTTTTCGTTGCGGACACTCACCCGACAGATACGCAGTATTTT
. . TRBJ1-2 TRBV5-5 CASSPTVNYGYTF TGTGCCAGCAGCCCGACAGTTAACTATGGCTACACCTTC
. TRBD1 TRBJ2-7 TRBV7-8 CASSSVTGTGVEQYF TGTGCCAGCAGCTCCGTGACCGGGACAGGGGTCGAGCAGTACTTC
. . TRBJ2-1 TRBV21-1 CATRGQGPPRGQFF TGTGCCACTAGAGGACAGGGCCCCCCACGGGGGCAGTTCTTC
. . TRBJ2-7 TRBV10-1 CASSDIGTDRLGQYF TGCGCCAGCAGTGATATAGGGACAGACCGACTAGGGCAGTACTTC
. TRBD2 TRBJ2-1 TRBV24-1 CATSDFSGGSGSYNEQFF TGTGCCACCAGTGATTTCTCCGGCGGGAGTGGCTCCTACAATGAGCAGTTCTTC
. . TRBJ2-3 TRBV9 CASSVYVTDTQYF TGTGCCAGCAGCGTATATGTCACAGATACGCAGTATTTT
. . TRBJ2-7 TRBV27 CASSLKWWAGAGSHEQYF TGTGCCAGCAGTTTAAAGTGGTGGGCGGGTGCGGGGAGTCACGAGCAGTACTTC
few . TRBJ2-7 TRBV29-1 CSARGTYEQYF TGCAGCGCCCGGGGGACCTACGAGCAGTACTTC
. . TRBJ2-1 TRBV30 CAWRLREQFF TGTGCCTGGAGGTTGCGTGAGCAGTTCTTC
. TRBD1 TRBJ2-2 TRBV5-1 CASTTGTANTGELFF TGCGCCAGCACCACCGGGACAGCGAACACCGGGGAGCTGTTTTTT
. . TRBJ1-5 TRBV24-1 CATSASWPHLSNQPQHF TGTGCCACCAGTGCCTCTTGGCCACACCTTAGCAATCAGCCCCAGCATTTT
. . TRBJ2-7 TRBV6-5 CASSGGQESYEQYF TGTGCCAGCAGCGGGGGGCAGGAGTCCTACGAGCAGTACTTC
. TRBD1 TRBJ1-1 TRBV11-2 CASSFDRVGTEAFF TGTGCCAGCAGTTTCGACAGGGTGGGTACTGAAGCTTTCTTT
. . TRBJ1-3 TRBV6-5 CAIQGGNTIYF TGTGCCATACAGGGTGGAAACACCATATATTTT
. TRBD1 TRBJ1-1 TRBV29-1 CSVERQGNTEAFF TGCAGCGTTGAGAGACAGGGGAACACTGAAGCTTTCTTT
. . TRBJ2-2 TRBV5-1 CASSSDSYTGELFF TGCGCCAGCAGCTCGGACAGTTACACCGGGGAGCTGTTTTTT
. . TRBJ1-2 TRBV18 CASSPRSLASGYTF TGTGCCAGCTCACCACGGAGTTTAGCGTCTGGCTACACCTTC
once . TRBJ1-1 TRBV12-3/TRBV12-4 CASSSSAVREAFF TGTGCCAGCAGTTCCTCGGCAGTGCGGGAAGCTTTCTTT
. TRBD2 TRBJ2-2 TRBV2 CASTRGGYQVGELFF TGTGCCAGCACCCGCGGGGGTTACCAGGTCGGGGAGCTGTTTTTT
. TRBD1 TRBJ1-4 TRBV5-1 CASSLSRGLEKLFF TGCGCCAGCAGCTTGTCCAGGGGGCTTGAAAAACTGTTTTTT
. . TRBJ2-5 TRBV3-1/TRBV3-2 CASSQRDSQETQYF TGTGCCAGCAGCCAAAGGGACTCCCAAGAGACCCAGTACTTC
. . TRBJ1-6 TRBV5-4 CASSLIRPSSYNSPLHF TGTGCCAGCAGCTTGATTCGTCCGAGCTCCTATAATTCACCCCTCCACTTT
. . TRBJ2-5 TRBV11-2 CASSLASSRTGTQYF TGTGCCAGCAGCTTAGCTTCTAGCCGCACGGGGACCCAGTACTTC